Listed below are T cell receptor beta chains from one sample, sequenced in a study of blood T cell repertoires in COVID-19. Libraries were prepared by immunoSEQ multiplex PCR; TCRdb keeps only in-frame clonotypes and omits some of them. The sample records more than 25,000 clones, roughly 65% being singletons. The sample taken for sequencing was peripheral blood. These receptors were taken from a human donor in a cohort sampled during active COVID-19. CDR3s leave out the opening cysteine and the closing phenylalanine or tryptophan. The order of the fields is V gene, J gene, clone size, CDR3 protein. Rows give clone size only sometimes, using once, few, many, or a class for an expanded clone.

TRBV10-3	TRBJ2-5	NA	AISGITGGASETQY
TRBV2	TRBJ2-5	once	ASRGGLAGQETQY
TRBV20-1	TRBJ2-5	NA	SARTQETQY
TRBV7-2	TRBJ2-2	NA	ASSYQGNTGELF
TRBV10-3	TRBJ1-2	NA	AISGQGSYGYT
TRBV7-9	TRBJ1-2	many	ASRPGGDNYGYT
TRBV7-2	TRBJ2-3	few	ASSLVVRDTQY
TRBV18	TRBJ2-4	few	ASSPEASLNIQY
TRBV23-1	TRBJ2-7	NA	ASSQSGRGPYEQY
TRBV7-3	TRBJ2-1	NA	ASSLVASGGDEQF
TRBV9	TRBJ1-1	NA	ASSVGSGMNTEAF
TRBV7-9	TRBJ1-5	NA	ASSLASGRDSNQPQH
TRBV30	TRBJ1-1	NA	AWKGDRNTEAF
TRBV14	TRBJ2-1	once	ASSRSSRAGAYNEQF
TRBV15	TRBJ1-1	few	ATSREPTGDNTEAF
TRBV9	TRBJ1-3	few	ASSSGTGGNTIY
TRBV19	TRBJ1-5	NA	ASSIDGGQGLNQPQH
TRBV2	TRBJ2-3	NA	ASSPPVGGESTDTQY
TRBV5-1	TRBJ2-1	NA	ASSSTSGSNEQF
TRBV5-1	TRBJ2-3	NA	ASSWGTGDTDTQY
TRBV28	TRBJ2-7	NA	ASTRGGDRGQEQY
TRBV5-1	TRBJ1-1	NA	ASSLARGSRAF
TRBV5-1	TRBJ2-5	NA	ASSLIGGGGETQY
TRBV6-4	TRBJ2-5	NA	ASSGRTPVGGQETQY
TRBV29-1	TRBJ1-2	once	SVPAVRGRGYT
TRBV7-2	TRBJ1-4	once	ASSFEGNEKLF
TRBV6-4	TRBJ2-3	few	ASSDSGGTGTDTQY
TRBV7-2	TRBJ1-1	few	ASSSRDRGRLNTEAF
TRBV29-1	TRBJ1-1	NA	SGTWGPNTEAF
TRBV18	TRBJ2-7	NA	ASSPDRVGEQY
TRBV2	TRBJ2-1	NA	ASSQDRDNEQF
TRBV2	TRBJ2-5	NA	ASSDSGGEEETQY
TRBV15	TRBJ1-1	NA	ATSRDIANTEAF
TRBV3-1/TRBV3-2	TRBJ2-7	NA	ASSRGLADYEQY
TRBV19	TRBJ2-7	NA	ASRSEAGYEQY
TRBV5-8	TRBJ1-5	NA	ASSPQGGGLNQPQH
TRBV5-1	TRBJ2-1	NA	ASSLARGPEQF
TRBV28	TRBJ2-2	NA	ASRRQGASGELF
TRBV7-7	TRBJ2-7	NA	ASSLELGERESSYEQY
TRBV9	TRBJ2-7	NA	ASSVGSSVYEQY
TRBV29-1	TRBJ2-2	NA	SVERGGFNTGELF
TRBV6-6	TRBJ2-7	NA	ASSPSGTPEQY
TRBV3-1/TRBV3-2	TRBJ2-5	NA	ASSPAMQGAGETQY
TRBV2	TRBJ1-2	once	ASSLWGTGTDYGYT
TRBV19	TRBJ1-1	NA	ASSYREGNTEAF